Sequencing of this T cell receptor beta chain was carried out in a study of control samples from healthy donors and cancer patients. This CDR3 has 15 amino acids. Germline loops: CDR1 LNHNV, CDR2 YYDKDF (reference sequence). The V and J ends lost 3 bases and 4 bases respectively, with 13 bases between them. Clones were read by immunoSEQ multiplex PCR, and TCRdb kept only the in-frame ones, dropping some. The sample carries about 120,000 clones, around nine tenths recorded once. Sample: blood. This sequence originates from a young man in good health. This rearrangement joins TRBV15 to TRBJ1-5, with D perhaps matching TRBD1 (5 bases). CDR3 amino acids: CATSRVAGLNQPQHF. As DNA, the CDR3 is TGTGCCACCAGCAGGGTAGCGGGGCTGAATCAGCCCCAGCATTTT. The whole variable domain, remainder taken from reference TRBV15 and TRBJ1-5, is DAMVIQNPRYQVTQFGKPVTLSCSQTLNHNVMYWYQQKSSQAPKLLFHYYDKDFNNEADTPDNFQSRRPNTSFCFLDIRSPGLGDTAMYLCATSRVAGLNQPQHFGDGTRLSIL.